This TCR beta chain is from a study of T-cell memory formation after mild COVID-19. Regarding the study as a whole: Chiefly within CM and EM were the contracting CD4+ clones; CD8+ ones were within EMRA.

CDR1 is SGHTA and CDR2 is FQGNSA in the germline V gene. The CDR3 is 14 residues long. V lost 5 bases and J lost 0, with 10 bases in between. Using its own MiXCR run on the 5' RACE reads, TCRdb lists one record per CDR3 protein. The table includes 280,000 or so distinct CDR3 sequences, 15% to 20% detected once. This clonotype was counted only a few times. Its target is not known. The chain combines TRBV7-2 with TRBJ2-5, with D possibly TRBD2 on 5 matching bases. Sequencing was carried out using PBMCs or a T cell subset sorted from them (not recorded which). The sequence came from a young man who had mild COVID-19 (a few samples of this study predate the infection). Cell type and time point are not known. CDR3 nucleotides: TGTGCCAGCAGCCCAGTCGGGAACCAAGAGACCCAGTACTTC. Translating it yields CASSPVGNQETQYF.